Listed below are T cell receptor beta chains from one sample, sequenced in a study of CD8 T cells in ankylosing spondylitis. TCRdb re-derived calls from the 5' RACE reads in MiXCR, one entry per CDR3 protein. This table has approximately 140,000 distinct CDR3 sequences, around 8.5% appearing once. Sequencing was performed on blood, either unsorted or a sorted T cell fraction (not recorded which). Every receptor here comes from a male donor with ankylosing spondylitis or in good health (not recorded which). CDR3s include the opening cysteine and the closing phenylalanine or tryptophan. D genes are given only for firm matches. Only part of the rows carry a size: once, few, many, or a class if the clone is expanded.

V	size	J	length	D	DNA	CDR3
TRBV7-2	many	TRBJ1-1	13	-	TGTGCCAGCAGCTTCGGGGGGAACACTGAAGCTTTCTTT	CASSFGGNTEAFF
TRBV7-8	-	TRBJ1-3	15	-	TGTGCCAGCAGCTTAGTACGTCACGCTGGAAACACCATATATTTT	CASSLVRHAGNTIYF
TRBV25-1	many	TRBJ2-1	16	TRBD2	TGTGCCAGCAAGAGGGATAGCGGGAGGGCCATGGATGAGCAGTTCTTC	CASKRDSGRAMDEQFF
TRBV20-1	many	TRBJ2-1	14	TRBD2	TGCAGTGCTAGAGGGAGGACTAGCTACAATGAGCAGTTCTTC	CSARGRTSYNEQFF
TRBV18	few	TRBJ1-6	16	-	TGTGCCAGCTCACCGACGATGGGACACGGTAATTCACCCCTCCACTTT	CASSPTMGHGNSPLHF
TRBV20-1	few	TRBJ2-7	15	-	TGCAGTGCTAGTTTTCCCGGGTTGAGCTCCTACGAGCAGTACTTC	CSASFPGLSSYEQYF
TRBV15	many	TRBJ2-7	15	-	TGTGCCACCAGCAAATTATCCCAGGGACGGCACGAGCAGTACTTC	CATSKLSQGRHEQYF
TRBV7-6	many	TRBJ2-4	10	-	TGTGCCAGCCTGTTGTACATTCAGTACTTC	CASLLYIQYF
TRBV29-1	many	TRBJ2-1	16	-	TGCAGCGTTGAAGATCCAGGCTTGAGCTCCTACAATGAGCAGTTCTTC	CSVEDPGLSSYNEQFF
TRBV20-1	-	TRBJ2-3	17	TRBD2	TGCAGTGCCCCTCCGTCCCGACTAGCGGGGTTCACAGATACGCAGTATTTT	CSAPPSRLAGFTDTQYF
TRBV20-1	-	TRBJ2-7	14	TRBD2	TGCAGTGCTAAAAGGCTAGCGGGCGCCTACGAGCAGTACTTC	CSAKRLAGAYEQYF
TRBV3-1	many	TRBJ2-1	13	TRBD2	TGTGCCAGCAGCAGGAAGCGGGAGTTTGAGCAGTTCTTC	CASSRKREFEQFF
TRBV5-5	-	TRBJ2-7	18	TRBD2	TGTGCCAGCGAACCCAGGGGGGAACTAGCGGGACTCTGGGAAGAGCAGTACTTC	CASEPRGELAGLWEEQYF
TRBV20-1	-	TRBJ1-4	15	TRBD1	TGCAGTGCGCGGGAGAACAGGGGGAGTGATGAAAAACTGTTTTTT	CSARENRGSDEKLFF
TRBV9	many	TRBJ1-5	14	TRBD1	TGTGCCAGCAGCCCTACAGGGGCCAATCAGCCCCAGCATTTT	CASSPTGANQPQHF
TRBV7-2	many	TRBJ2-5	16	-	TGTGCCAGCAGCTCCCTACAGTTGTCGAAAAAAGAGACCCAGTACTTC	CASSSLQLSKKETQYF
TRBV5-1	few	TRBJ2-1	16	-	TGCGCCAGCAGCTTGGAAGGCGCAGGGATCCTCGATGAGCAGTTCTTC	CASSLEGAGILDEQFF
TRBV20-1	many	TRBJ1-1	12	-	TGCAGTGCTAGAGGGCTGAACACTGAAGCTTTCTTT	CSARGLNTEAFF
TRBV6-5	many	TRBJ2-5	15	TRBD2	TGTGCCAGCAGCTACCCCAGCGGGAGAGAGGAGACCCAGTACTTC	CASSYPSGREETQYF
TRBV9	few	TRBJ2-1	19	-	TGTGCCAGCAGCACCCCCGGGACAGGGAGACTAGCGGGTCTCAATGAGCAGTTCTTC	CASSTPGTGRLAGLNEQFF
TRBV20-1	many	TRBJ2-6	13	-	TGCAGTGCTCATGGCTCTGGGGCCAACGTCCTGACTTTC	CSAHGSGANVLTF
TRBV4-3	many	TRBJ1-2	15	-	TGCGCCAGCAGCCAAGATCGCCTCAGGGGAGGGGGCTACACCTTC	CASSQDRLRGGGYTF
TRBV7-2	-	TRBJ2-1	17	TRBD2	TGTGCCAGCAGCTTAGCGCTGACTAGCGGGGCGTACAATGAGCAGTTCTTC	CASSLALTSGAYNEQFF
TRBV5-1	many	TRBJ2-5	15	TRBD2	TGCGCCAGCAAGGTCCAAAGCGGGATCCAAGAGACCCAGTACTTC	CASKVQSGIQETQYF
TRBV12-3/TRBV12-4	many	TRBJ2-3	11	-	TGTGCCAGCAGGCGCACAGATACGCAGTATTTT	CASRRTDTQYF
TRBV20-1	few	TRBJ1-5	15	TRBD1	TGCAGTGCTATACCTGGGACAGTTAGCAATCAGCCCCAGCATTTT	CSAIPGTVSNQPQHF
TRBV28	few	TRBJ2-7	14	TRBD1	TGTGCCAGCAGCGTGGGGACAGACAACTACGAGCAGTACTTC	CASSVGTDNYEQYF
TRBV24-1	many	TRBJ2-5	14	-	TGTGCCACCAGCCATCGAGGGGCGGGAGAGACCCAGTACTTC	CATSHRGAGETQYF
TRBV5-1	-	TRBJ2-7	15	TRBD1	TGCGCCAGCAGCCCGACGGACAGGGAATGGTACGAGCAGTACTTC	CASSPTDREWYEQYF
TRBV5-1	few	TRBJ2-7	15	TRBD1	TGCGCCAGCAGCCTCGGACAGGGGGGATTCTACGAGCAGTACTTC	CASSLGQGGFYEQYF
TRBV27	many	TRBJ2-1	15	-	TGTGCCAGCAGTTTAGGGCGGGTGGCCTACAATGAGCAGTTCTTC	CASSLGRVAYNEQFF
TRBV30	-	TRBJ2-1	14	TRBD2	TGTGCCTTATCGACTAGCGGGAGCCACAATGAGCAGTTCTTC	CALSTSGSHNEQFF
TRBV12-3/TRBV12-4	many	TRBJ2-7	13	-	TGTGCCAGCAGTTACAGGAGCTCCTACGAGCAGTACTTC	CASSYRSSYEQYF
TRBV2	many	TRBJ2-5	11	-	TGTGCCAGCACGAAGCAGGAGACCCAGTACTTC	CASTKQETQYF
TRBV24-1	-	TRBJ1-5	14	-	TGTGCCACCAGTGACTTAAACGTGGATCAGCCCCAGCATTTT	CATSDLNVDQPQHF
TRBV5-1	many	TRBJ2-1	15	TRBD1	TGCGCCAGCAGCGTGACAGGGAGTAGTAGGGATGAGCAGTTCTTC	CASSVTGSSRDEQFF
TRBV20-1	many	TRBJ2-7	19	TRBD2	TGCAGTGCTAGTATTTTGGGACTAGCGGGAATTAGGGGCTCCTACGAGCAGTACTTC	CSASILGLAGIRGSYEQYF
TRBV7-2	few	TRBJ2-3	16	TRBD2	TGTGCCAGCAGCTCAGCTGGGACTAGCGGCACAGATACGCAGTATTTT	CASSSAGTSGTDTQYF
TRBV29-1	many	TRBJ2-5	14	TRBD2	TGCAGCGTTCGTCTAGCGGGCGACCAAGAGACCCAGTACTTC	CSVRLAGDQETQYF
TRBV5-1	many	TRBJ2-1	14	-	TGCGCCAGCAGCCCCGGGGTAGGCTACAATGAGCAGTTCTTC	CASSPGVGYNEQFF
TRBV20-1	many	TRBJ2-4	14	TRBD1	TGCAGTGCTATGACAGGGCCCCCGGGTGACATTCAGTACTTC	CSAMTGPPGDIQYF
TRBV5-4	many	TRBJ2-6	19	TRBD2	TGTGCCAGCAGCTTGGCAGCACTAGCGGGAAAAGCTGGGGCCAACGTCCTGACTTTC	CASSLAALAGKAGANVLTF
TRBV5-1	many	TRBJ2-1	15	TRBD2	TGCGCCAGCAGCGTCACTAGCGGGAGGGTATATGAGCAGTTCTTC	CASSVTSGRVYEQFF
TRBV19	many	TRBJ2-1	15	-	TGTGCCAGTACACCAGGGGCTAGCTTCTACAATGAGCAGTTCTTC	CASTPGASFYNEQFF
TRBV5-1	many	TRBJ2-5	15	-	TGCGCCAGCAGCAACGGAGGGGGGGAGAGAGAGACCCAGTACTTC	CASSNGGGERETQYF
TRBV29-1	few	TRBJ2-7	13	-	TGCAGCGTTGACGGCGGTGGGTCCTACGAGCAGTACTTC	CSVDGGGSYEQYF
TRBV12-3/TRBV12-4	many	TRBJ2-2	14	TRBD2	TGTGCCAGCAGTTTCCGGGAGGAAAACGGGGAGCTGTTTTTT	CASSFREENGELFF
TRBV20-1	many	TRBJ2-7	16	-	TGCAGTGCTAGAGATCGAGCAGGCTTTATCTCCTACGAGCAGTACTTC	CSARDRAGFISYEQYF
TRBV4-3	many	TRBJ2-2	16	-	TGCGCCAGCAGCCAAAACACAGCATTGGGCACCGGGGAGCTGTTTTTT	CASSQNTALGTGELFF
TRBV5-1	many	TRBJ2-7	11	-	TGCGCCAGCAGCTTCGGTTACGAGCAGTACTTC	CASSFGYEQYF
TRBV18	-	TRBJ2-7	16	TRBD2	TGTGCCAGCTCACCACGCGCGGGAGGTTTCGCGTACGAGCAGTACTTC	CASSPRAGGFAYEQYF
TRBV20-1	-	TRBJ2-1	11	-	TGCAGTGCTAGTTCGGGCAATGAGCAGTTCTTC	CSASSGNEQFF
TRBV7-3	many	TRBJ2-2	13	-	TGTGCCAGCAGCTTTCCAGGGAGCGGGGAGCTGTTTTTT	CASSFPGSGELFF
TRBV24-1	many	TRBJ1-1	13	-	TGTGCCACCAGTGACCTAATGAACACTGAAGCTTTCTTT	CATSDLMNTEAFF